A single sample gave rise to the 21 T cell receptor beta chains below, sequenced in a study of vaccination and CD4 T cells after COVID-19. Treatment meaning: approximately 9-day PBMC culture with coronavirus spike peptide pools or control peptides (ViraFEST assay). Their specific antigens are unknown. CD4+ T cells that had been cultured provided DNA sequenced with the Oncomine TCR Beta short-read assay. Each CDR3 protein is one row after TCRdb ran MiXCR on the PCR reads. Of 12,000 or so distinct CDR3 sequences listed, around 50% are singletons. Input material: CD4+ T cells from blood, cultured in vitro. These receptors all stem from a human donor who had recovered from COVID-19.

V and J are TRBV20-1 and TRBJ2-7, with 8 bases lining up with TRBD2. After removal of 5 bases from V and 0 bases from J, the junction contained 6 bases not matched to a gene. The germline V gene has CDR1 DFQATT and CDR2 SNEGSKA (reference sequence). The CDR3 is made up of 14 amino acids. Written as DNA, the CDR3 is TGCAGTGCTGGACTAGCAGAGAGCTCCTACGAGCAGTACTTC. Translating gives CSAGLAESSYEQYF.

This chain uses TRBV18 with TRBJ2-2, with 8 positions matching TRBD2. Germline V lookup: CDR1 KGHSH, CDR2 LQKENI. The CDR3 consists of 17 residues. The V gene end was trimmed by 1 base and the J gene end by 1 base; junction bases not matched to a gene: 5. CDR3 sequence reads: CASSPQGAGVNTGELFF. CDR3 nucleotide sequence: TGTGCCAGCTCACCACAAGGAGCGGGAGTGAACACCGGGGAGCTGTTTTTT.

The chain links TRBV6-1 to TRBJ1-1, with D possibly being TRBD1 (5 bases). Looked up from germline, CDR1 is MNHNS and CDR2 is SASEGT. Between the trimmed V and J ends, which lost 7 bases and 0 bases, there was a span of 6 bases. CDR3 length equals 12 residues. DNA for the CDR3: TGTGCCAGCAAAGGGGTGAACACTGAAGCTTTCTTT. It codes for CASKGVNTEAFF.

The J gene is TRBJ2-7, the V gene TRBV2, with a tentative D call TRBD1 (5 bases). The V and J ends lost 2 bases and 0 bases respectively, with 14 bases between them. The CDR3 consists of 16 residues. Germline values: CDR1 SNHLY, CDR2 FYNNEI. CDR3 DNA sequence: TGTGCCAGCAGTGAACCTGACAGCCTGACCTCCTACGAGCAGTACTTC. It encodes CASSEPDSLTSYEQYF.

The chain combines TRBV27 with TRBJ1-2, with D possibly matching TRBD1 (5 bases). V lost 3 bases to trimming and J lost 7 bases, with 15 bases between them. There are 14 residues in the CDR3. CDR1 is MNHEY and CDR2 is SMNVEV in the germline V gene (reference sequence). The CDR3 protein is CASSFREGVSGYTF. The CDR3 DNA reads TGTGCCAGCAGTTTCAGGGAAGGGGTGAGTGGCTACACCTTC.

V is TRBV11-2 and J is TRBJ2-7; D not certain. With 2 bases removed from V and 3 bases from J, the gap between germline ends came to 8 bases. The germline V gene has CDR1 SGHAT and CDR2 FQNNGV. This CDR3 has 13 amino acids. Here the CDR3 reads CASSLTDRYEQYF. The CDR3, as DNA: TGTGCCAGCAGCTTAACGGACCGCTACGAGCAGTACTTC.

Written as DNA, the CDR3 is TGTGCCAGTAGCCATGCATTAGGGGGCAATCAGCCCCAGCATTTT. Amino acids: CASSHALGGNQPQHF. The V gene is TRBV19, the J gene TRBJ1-5; tentatively, D is TRBD1 (5 bases). The germline V and J ends were trimmed by 6 bases and 2 bases, with 14 bases remaining between them. The CDR3 runs 15 residues. The germline CDR1 and CDR2 sequences are LNHDA and SQIVND (reference sequence).

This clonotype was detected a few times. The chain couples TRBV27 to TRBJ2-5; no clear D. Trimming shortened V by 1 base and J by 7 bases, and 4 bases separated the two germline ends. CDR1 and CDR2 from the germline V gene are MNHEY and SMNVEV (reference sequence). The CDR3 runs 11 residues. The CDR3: CASSLWVTQYF. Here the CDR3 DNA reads TGTGCCAGCAGTTTATGGGTGACCCAGTACTTC.

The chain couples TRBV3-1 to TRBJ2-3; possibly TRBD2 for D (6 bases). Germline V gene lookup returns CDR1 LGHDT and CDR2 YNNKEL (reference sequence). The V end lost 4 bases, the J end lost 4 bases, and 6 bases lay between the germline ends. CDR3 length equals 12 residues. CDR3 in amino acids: CASSPGADTQYF. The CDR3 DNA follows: TGTGCCAGCAGCCCGGGGGCAGATACGCAGTATTTT.

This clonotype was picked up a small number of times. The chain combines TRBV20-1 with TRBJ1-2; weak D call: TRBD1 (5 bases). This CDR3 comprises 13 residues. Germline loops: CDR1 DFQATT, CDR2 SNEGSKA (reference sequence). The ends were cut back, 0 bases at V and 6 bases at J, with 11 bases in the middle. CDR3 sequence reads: CSARDYGDDGYTF. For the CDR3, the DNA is TGCAGTGCTAGAGATTACGGGGACGATGGCTACACCTTC.

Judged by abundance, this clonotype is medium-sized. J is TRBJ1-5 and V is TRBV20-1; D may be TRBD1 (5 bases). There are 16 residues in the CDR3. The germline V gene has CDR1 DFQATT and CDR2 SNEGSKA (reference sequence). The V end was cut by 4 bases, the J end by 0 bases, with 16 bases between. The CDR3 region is CSANKDSGNSNQPQHF. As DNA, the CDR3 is TGCAGTGCTAACAAAGACAGTGGAAATAGCAATCAGCCCCAGCATTTT.

CDR3 DNA sequence: TGTGCCAGCAGCGAGGGACGTACTGCAGTGCCTAGCACAGATACGCAGTATTTT. The encoded protein is CASSEGRTAVPSTDTQYF. The rearrangement links TRBV6-1 to TRBJ2-3, with D perhaps given as TRBD1 or TRBD2 (5 bases each). The germline CDR1 and CDR2 sequences are MNHNS and SASEGT. The CDR3 contains 18 residues. Trimming shortened V by 6 bases and J by 0 bases, and 22 bases separated the two germline ends.

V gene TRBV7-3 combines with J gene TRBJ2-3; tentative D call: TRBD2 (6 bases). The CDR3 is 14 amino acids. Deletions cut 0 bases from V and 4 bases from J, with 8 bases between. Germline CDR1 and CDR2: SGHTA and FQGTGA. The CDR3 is CASSLTGGADTQYF. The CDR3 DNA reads TGTGCCAGCAGCTTAACGGGCGGGGCAGATACGCAGTATTTT. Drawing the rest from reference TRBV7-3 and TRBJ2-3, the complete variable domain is GAGVSQTPSNKVTEKGKYVELRCDPISGHTALYWYRQSLGQGPEFLIYFQGTGAADDSGLPNDRFFAVRPEGSVSTLKIQRTERGDSAVYLCASSLTGGADTQYFGPGTRLTVL.

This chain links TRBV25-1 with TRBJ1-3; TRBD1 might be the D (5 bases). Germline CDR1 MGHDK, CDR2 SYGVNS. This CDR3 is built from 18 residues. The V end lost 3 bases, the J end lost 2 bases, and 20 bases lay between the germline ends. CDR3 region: CASSDPKGAGSPGNTIYF. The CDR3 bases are TGTGCCAGCAGTGACCCAAAAGGGGCAGGGAGCCCTGGAAACACCATATATTTT. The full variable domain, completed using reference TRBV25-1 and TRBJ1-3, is EADIYQTPRYLVIGTGKKITLECSQTMGHDKMYWYQQDPGMELHLIHYSYGVNSTEKGDLSSESTVSRIRTEHFPLTLESARPSHTSQYLCASSDPKGAGSPGNTIYFGEGSWLTVV.

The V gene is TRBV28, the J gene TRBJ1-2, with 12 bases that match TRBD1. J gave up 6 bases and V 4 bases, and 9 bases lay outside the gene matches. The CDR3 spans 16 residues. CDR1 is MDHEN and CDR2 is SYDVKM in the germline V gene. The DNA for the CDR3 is TGTGCCAGCAGTTCGGGACAGGGGGCGACGTTTCATGGCTACACCTTC. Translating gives CASSSGQGATFHGYTF.

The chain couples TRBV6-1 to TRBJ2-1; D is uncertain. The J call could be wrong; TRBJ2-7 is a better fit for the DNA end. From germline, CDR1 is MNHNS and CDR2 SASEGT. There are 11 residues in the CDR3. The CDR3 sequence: CASSEPTRQYF. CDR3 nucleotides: TGTGCCAGCAGTGAACCGACGAGACAGTACTTC.

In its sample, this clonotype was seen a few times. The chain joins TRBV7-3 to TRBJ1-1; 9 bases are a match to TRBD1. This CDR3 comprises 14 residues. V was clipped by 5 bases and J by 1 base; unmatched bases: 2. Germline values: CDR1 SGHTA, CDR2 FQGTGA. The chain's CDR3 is CASSVTGGNTEAFF. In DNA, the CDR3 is TGTGCCAGCAGCGTGACAGGGGGGAACACTGAAGCTTTCTTT.

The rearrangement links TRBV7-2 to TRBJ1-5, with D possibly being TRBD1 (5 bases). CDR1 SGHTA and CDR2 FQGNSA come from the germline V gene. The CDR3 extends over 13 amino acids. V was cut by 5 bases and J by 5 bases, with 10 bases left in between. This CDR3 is CASSQIGDQPQHF. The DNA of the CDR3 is TGTGCCAGCAGCCAAATAGGGGATCAGCCCCAGCATTTT.

CDR3 nucleotides: TGTGCCAGCAGTGACTCGACTACCGGGGAGCTGTTTTTT. This translates into CASSDSTTGELFF. This chain connects TRBV6-4 to TRBJ2-2, with D unresolved. This CDR3 contains 13 residues. Trimming pared 0 bases from V and 5 bases from J, leaving 4 bases between. Germline V gene lookup returns CDR1 MRHNA and CDR2 SNTAGT.

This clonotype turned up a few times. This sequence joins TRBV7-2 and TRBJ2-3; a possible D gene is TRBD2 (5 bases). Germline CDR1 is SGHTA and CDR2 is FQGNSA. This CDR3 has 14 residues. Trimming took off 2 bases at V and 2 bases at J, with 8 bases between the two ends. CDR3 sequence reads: CASSLTRDTDTQYF. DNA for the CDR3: TGTGCCAGCAGCTTAACCCGGGACACAGATACGCAGTATTTT. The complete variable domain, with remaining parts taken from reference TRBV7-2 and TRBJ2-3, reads GAGVSQSPSNKVTEKGKDVELRCDPISGHTALYWYRQSLGQGLEFLIYFQGNSAPDKSGLPSDRFSAERTGGSVSTLTIQRTQQEDSAVYLCASSLTRDTDTQYFGPGTRLTVL.

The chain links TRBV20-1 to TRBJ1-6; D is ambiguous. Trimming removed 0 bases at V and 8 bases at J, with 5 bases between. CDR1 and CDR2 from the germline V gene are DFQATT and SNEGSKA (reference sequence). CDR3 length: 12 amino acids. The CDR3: CSARENHSPLHF. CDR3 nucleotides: TGCAGTGCTAGAGAAAACCATTCACCCCTCCACTTT.